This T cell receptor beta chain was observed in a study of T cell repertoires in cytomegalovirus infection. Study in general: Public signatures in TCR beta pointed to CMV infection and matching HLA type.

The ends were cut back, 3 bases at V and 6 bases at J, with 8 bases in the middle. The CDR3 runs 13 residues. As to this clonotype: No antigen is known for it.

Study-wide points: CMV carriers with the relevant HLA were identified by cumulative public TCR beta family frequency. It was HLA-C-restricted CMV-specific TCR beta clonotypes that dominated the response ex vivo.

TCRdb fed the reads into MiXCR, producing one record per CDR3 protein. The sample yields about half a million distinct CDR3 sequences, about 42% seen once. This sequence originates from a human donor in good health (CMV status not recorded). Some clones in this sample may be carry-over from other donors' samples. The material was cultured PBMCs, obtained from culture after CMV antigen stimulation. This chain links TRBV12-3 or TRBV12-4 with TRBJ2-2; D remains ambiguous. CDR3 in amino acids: CASSFGFPGELFF. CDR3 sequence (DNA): TGTGCCAGCAGTTTTGGCTTCCCCGGGGAGCTGTTTTTT.